The 28 T cell receptor beta chains listed next were all sequenced from one sample in a study of cytomegalovirus exposure and HLA in healthy donors. Profiled with immunoSEQ multiplex PCR; TCRdb holds only in-frame clones, not every one. The sample lists approximately 190,000 clones, approximately 84% occurring once. The sample taken for sequencing was PBMCs. The source of these receptors is a young man in good health and CMV-seropositive.

About this clone itself: One end of the junction is discordant with germline, which a read error may explain. The gene calls are TRBV7-9 and TRBJ2-3; a possible D gene is TRBD1 (5 bases). Germline V gene data show CDR1 as SEHNR and CDR2 as FQNEAQ (reference sequence). This CDR3 is built from 14 residues. CDR3 DNA: TGTGCCAGCAGCCGGACAACCCGCACGGATACGCAGTATTTT. Translation: CASSRTTRTDTQYF. Full variable domain (remainder filled in from reference TRBV7-9 and TRBJ2-3): DTGVSQNPRHKITKRGQNVTFRCDPISEHNRLYWYRQTLGQGPEFLTYFQNEAQLEKSRLLSDRFSAERPKGSFSTLEIQRTEQGDSAMYLCASSRTTRTDTQYFGPGTRLTVL.

This clone was seen more than once but under ten times. V usage is TRBV30 and J usage is TRBJ2-5; 11 positions agree with TRBD2. Germline V gives CDR1 GTSNPN, CDR2 SVGIG (reference sequence). V shed 3 bases and J 1 base; nucleotides not matched to a gene: 1. CDR3 size: 14 residues. The CDR3 DNA sequence: TGTGCCTGGAGCGGACTAGCGGGCCAAGAGACCCAGTACTTC. Translation gives CAWSGLAGQETQYF.

V and J are TRBV5-1 and TRBJ2-7; D is perhaps TRBD2 (5 bases). V gave up 2 bases and J gave up 2 bases, with 8 bases separating them. This CDR3 contains 13 residues. Germline V lookup: CDR1 SGHRS, CDR2 YFSETQ. CDR3 coding DNA: TGCGCCAGCAGCTTACGGGAACCCTACGAGCAGTACTTC. This translates into CASSLREPYEQYF.

This clone was detected only a few times. The chain employs TRBV5-1 and TRBJ2-3; D is undetermined. The germline CDR1 and CDR2 sequences are SGHRS and YFSETQ. The CDR3 is 14 residues long. The germline V and J ends were trimmed by 0 bases and 2 bases, with 7 bases remaining between them. The CDR3 DNA reads as TGCGCCAGCAGCTTGGACCAGATCACAGATACGCAGTATTTT. This encodes CASSLDQITDTQYF.

This clone was observed many times. Within the sample, other DNA sequences also encode this same CDR3. The chain uses TRBV6-4 and TRBJ2-1; 9 bases fit TRBD2. V dropped 0 bases and J dropped 4; count of bases not matched to a gene: 1. Germline V gives CDR1 MRHNA, CDR2 SNTAGT. This CDR3 has 15 amino acids. CDR3 DNA sequence: TGTGCCAGCAGTGACTCTAGCGGGAGTTACAATGAGCAGTTCTTC. Protein: CASSDSSGSYNEQFF.

The V call is TRBV29-1, the J call TRBJ1-2; TRBD1 might be the D (6 bases). This CDR3 comprises 12 residues. CDR1 and CDR2 (germline): SQVTM, ANQGSEA. The V end was cut by 5 bases, the J end by 3 bases, with 10 bases between. CDR3 region: CSVTGPHYGYTF. CDR3 coding DNA: TGCAGCGTTACAGGGCCTCACTATGGCTACACCTTC. The full variable domain, its missing parts supplied by reference TRBV29-1 and TRBJ1-2, is SAVISQKPSRDICQRGTSLTIQCQVDSQVTMMFWYRQQPGQSLTLIATANQGSEATYESGFVIDKFPISRPNLTFSTLTVSNMSPEDSSIYLCSVTGPHYGYTFGSGTRLTVV.

The CDR3 reads CASSQLAGGSETQYF. DNA of the CDR3: TGTGCCAGCAGCCAACTAGCGGGAGGTTCAGAGACCCAGTACTTC. The rearrangement joins TRBV14 to TRBJ2-5; 11 positions match TRBD2. The CDR3 spans 15 residues. CDR1 and CDR2 (germline): SGHDN, FVKESK. V shed 2 bases and J 4 bases; nucleotides not matched to a gene: 3. Using reference TRBV14 and TRBJ2-5 for the parts outside the CDR3, the full variable domain is EAGVTQFPSHSVIEKGQTVTLRCDPISGHDNLYWYRRVMGKEIKFLLHFVKESKQDESGMPNNRFLAERTGGTYSTLKVQPAELEDSGVYFCASSQLAGGSETQYFGPGTRLLVL.

The V call is TRBV9, the J call TRBJ2-2; 8 bases fit TRBD1. The J segment lost 2 bases and the V segment lost 4 bases, leaving 7 bases of the junction unmatched. The CDR3 has 16 residues. In germline, CDR1 is SGDLS, CDR2 YYNGEE. CDR3 residues: CASSLSTGVNTGELFF. The CDR3 DNA is TGTGCCAGCAGCTTATCGACAGGGGTAAACACCGGGGAGCTGTTTTTT. The whole variable domain, filled in from reference TRBV9 and TRBJ2-2, reads DSGVTQTPKHLITATGQRVTLRCSPRSGDLSVYWYQQSLDQGLQFLIQYYNGEERAKGNILERFSAQQFPDLHSELNLSSLELGDSALYFCASSLSTGVNTGELFFGEGSRLTVL.

This chain uses TRBV30 with TRBJ2-1, with D perhaps matching TRBD2 (6 bases). Germline lookup yields CDR1 GTSNPN and CDR2 SVGIG (reference sequence). Trimming took off 0 bases at V and 15 bases at J, with 12 bases between the two ends. This CDR3 comprises 11 residues. For the CDR3, the DNA is TGTGCCTGGAGTGTGGGGGGTACGTGGTTCTTC. As protein: CAWSVGGTWFF. Full variable domain (missing parts from reference TRBV30 and TRBJ2-1): SQTIHQWPATLVQPVGSPLSLECTVEGTSNPNLYWYRQAAGRGLQLLFYSVGIGQISSEVPQNLSASRPQDRQFILSSKKLLLSDSGFYLCAWSVGGTWFFGPGTRLTVL.

CDR3 sequence reads: CASSQVYKQFF. Written as DNA, the CDR3 is TGCGCCAGCAGCCAGGTGTACAAGCAGTTCTTC. V and J are TRBV4-1 and TRBJ2-1; D remains ambiguous. This CDR3 is built from 11 residues. The germline CDR1 and CDR2 sequences are MGHRA and YSYEKL. Trimming cost V 3 bases and J 11 bases, with 8 bases left between them.

This chain connects TRBV14 to TRBJ1-2, with 7 bases identical to TRBD1. Germline CDR1 is SGHDN and CDR2 is FVKESK. This CDR3 is built from 15 residues. J was trimmed by 6 bases and V by 1 base; bases with no gene match: 8. The CDR3 is CASSQGARGSHGYTF. CDR3 DNA sequence: TGTGCCAGCAGCCAAGGGGCCAGGGGGTCGCATGGCTACACCTTC. Full variable domain (remainder filled in from reference TRBV14 and TRBJ1-2): EAGVTQFPSHSVIEKGQTVTLRCDPISGHDNLYWYRRVMGKEIKFLLHFVKESKQDESGMPNNRFLAERTGGTYSTLKVQPAELEDSGVYFCASSQGARGSHGYTFGSGTRLTVV.

The chain employs TRBV7-3 and TRBJ2-7; TRBD1 is a possible D gene (6 bases). The CDR3 is made up of 13 amino acids. Germline V gene data show CDR1 as SGHTA and CDR2 as FQGTGA. Trimming pared 5 bases from V and 2 bases from J, leaving 10 bases between. The CDR3 sequence is CASSRGHAYEQYF. The CDR3 nucleotides read TGTGCCAGCAGCAGGGGACACGCCTACGAGCAGTACTTC. Looking up the rest from reference TRBV7-3 and TRBJ2-7 gives the full variable domain: GAGVSQTPSNKVTEKGKYVELRCDPISGHTALYWYRQSLGQGPEFLIYFQGTGAADDSGLPNDRFFAVRPEGSVSTLKIQRTERGDSAVYLCASSRGHAYEQYFGPGTRLTVT.

For this clone: Other DNA sequences in the sample encode the same CDR3. CDR3 sequence (DNA): TGTGCCAGCAGTCCTACAGGGTCCTACGAGCAGTACTTC. Translation: CASSPTGSYEQYF. The V call is TRBV27, the J call TRBJ2-7; maybe TRBD1 (6 bases). The CDR3 consists of 13 residues. Trimming cost V 5 bases and J 1 base, with 9 bases left between them. CDR1 and CDR2 (germline): MNHEY, SMNVEV (reference sequence).

CDR3 DNA: TGTGCCAGCAGCGTAGAGGGGTGGGGTGAAAAACTGTTTTTT. Translating it yields CASSVEGWGEKLFF. The chain recombines TRBV9 with TRBJ1-4; the D gene is possibly TRBD1 (5 bases). CDR1 and CDR2 from the germline V gene are SGDLS and YYNGEE. The CDR3 is 14 amino acids. V gave up 0 bases and J gave up 7 bases, with 10 bases separating them.

The J gene is TRBJ2-3, the V gene TRBV6-5; 13 bases map to TRBD2. Germline-derived CDR1 and CDR2 are MNHEY and SVGAGI. V shed 4 bases, J shed 4 bases, and the junction held 5 bases outside the gene matches. CDR3 length equals 16 residues. CDR3 nucleotide sequence: TGTGCCAGCAGTTCACTAACTAGCGGGAGGGCAGATACGCAGTATTTT. Residues: CASSSLTSGRADTQYF.

This clone has just one count. The chain couples TRBV14 to TRBJ2-2; D uncertain. Germline CDR1 reads SGHDN; CDR2 reads FVKESK. This CDR3 contains 14 residues. V was shortened by 1 base and J by 5 bases, with 8 bases between the two germline ends. CDR3 bases: TGTGCCAGCAGCCAAGTTATGACTACCGGGGAGCTGTTTTTT. Its protein product is CASSQVMTTGELFF.

This chain joins TRBV6-5 and TRBJ2-7, with D perhaps matching TRBD1 (7 bases). The CDR3 consists of 14 residues. CDR1 is MNHEY and CDR2 is SVGAGI in the germline V gene. V was trimmed by 5 bases and J by 2 bases, leaving 13 bases between them. CDR3 residues: CASSPAGGPYEQYF. DNA for the CDR3: TGTGCCAGCAGTCCCGCAGGGGGGCCCTACGAGCAGTACTTC.

J is TRBJ2-3 and V is TRBV27; tentative D call: TRBD2 (5 bases). CDR1 is MNHEY and CDR2 is SMNVEV in the germline V gene (reference sequence). The CDR3 consists of 13 residues. V was clipped by 2 bases and J by 10 bases, with 13 bases between them. CDR3 in DNA: TGTGCCAGCAGTTTAGGCCCCGTCGGGGCGCAGTATTTT. Amino acid sequence: CASSLGPVGAQYF.

The table lists this clone with a count of one. The V gene is TRBV30, the J gene TRBJ2-7, with TRBD2 matching over 7 bases. V was pared by 4 bases and J by 2 bases, with 2 bases of the junction left unmatched. Germline V CDR1 and CDR2: GTSNPN, SVGIG (reference sequence). The length of the CDR3 is 12 residues. The CDR3 region has the DNA TGTGCCTGGAATGGGGGGGCCTACGAGCAGTACTTC. It encodes CAWNGGAYEQYF. Drawing the rest from reference TRBV30 and TRBJ2-7, the complete variable domain is SQTIHQWPATLVQPVGSPLSLECTVEGTSNPNLYWYRQAAGRGLQLLFYSVGIGQISSEVPQNLSASRPQDRQFILSSKKLLLSDSGFYLCAWNGGAYEQYFGPGTRLTVT.

The chain combines TRBV6-5 with TRBJ1-2; D perhaps matches TRBD1 (5 bases). Trimming took 7 bases from V and 4 from J, leaving 19 bases between them. CDR1 MNHEY and CDR2 SVGAGI come from the germline V gene. This CDR3 comprises 15 residues. CDR3 coding DNA: TGTGCCAGCACCGATGGGGTCAGGGTGGGCTATGGCTACACCTTC. Residues: CASTDGVRVGYGYTF.

The gene calls are TRBV27 and TRBJ2-2; maybe TRBD1 (5 bases). In germline, CDR1 is MNHEY, CDR2 SMNVEV (reference sequence). Trimming stripped 8 bases from V and 6 bases from J, with 7 bases between. This CDR3 spans 11 amino acids. The CDR3, as DNA: TGTGCCAGCTGGGGCCCCGGGGAGCTGTTTTTT. It encodes CASWGPGELFF.

The gene calls are TRBV27 and TRBJ2-3, with 10 bases fitting TRBD1. CDR3 length: 14 residues. J was trimmed by 5 bases and V by 2 bases; bases with no gene match: 1. CDR1 is MNHEY and CDR2 is SMNVEV in the germline V gene (reference sequence). The CDR3, as DNA: TGTGCCAGCAGTTTAGGGACAGGGGAAGATACGCAGTATTTT. Translation: CASSLGTGEDTQYF.

The rearrangement joins TRBV7-6 to TRBJ2-1; 12 nucleotides agree with TRBD2. CDR3 length: 14 amino acids. Germline CDR1 reads SGHVS; CDR2 reads FNYEAQ. Trimming removed 5 bases from V and 8 bases from J; junction bases left unmatched: 4. The CDR3 bases are TGTGCCAGCAGCCAGACTAGCGGGAGTTATGAGCAGTTCTTC. Residues: CASSQTSGSYEQFF.

V usage is TRBV2 and J usage is TRBJ1-4; D is undetermined. V lost 8 bases to trimming and J lost 8 bases, with 18 bases between them. Germline V gene data show CDR1 as SNHLY and CDR2 as FYNNEI. The length of the CDR3 is 14 residues. CDR3 sequence: CASGSAGLGEKLFF. The CDR3 coding sequence is TGTGCCAGCGGCTCGGCTGGGTTGGGCGAAAAACTGTTTTTT.

The genes are TRBV19 and TRBJ2-5; maybe TRBD2 (6 bases). The CDR3 runs 14 residues. Germline CDR1 and CDR2: LNHDA and SQIVND (reference sequence). Trimming cost V 4 bases and J 4 bases, with 13 bases left between them. The CDR3 protein is CASSTGLFLETQYF. The CDR3 DNA follows: TGTGCCAGTAGTACCGGACTATTTCTAGAGACCCAGTACTTC.

This clone was detected once. J is TRBJ1-1 and V is TRBV7-8, with D unresolved. V lost 5 bases to trimming and J lost 1 base, with 23 bases between them. This CDR3 region has 18 residues. CDR1 and CDR2 (germline): SGHVS, FQNEAQ. The CDR3 bases are TGTGCCAGCAGCCACCGGCGGGAGGGCTTGCGGGGGAACACTGAAGCTTTCTTT. This translates into CASSHRREGLRGNTEAFF. Variable domain in full (rest from reference TRBV7-8 and TRBJ1-1): GAGVSQSPRYKVAKRGQDVALRCDPISGHVSLFWYQQALGQGPEFLTYFQNEAQLDKSGLPSDRFFAERPEGSVSTLKIQRTQQEDSAVYLCASSHRREGLRGNTEAFFGQGTRLTVV.

This clone appeared once. The rearrangement links TRBV30 to TRBJ1-5, with D tentatively TRBD1 (6 bases). This CDR3 has 15 amino acids. Germline V CDR1 and CDR2: GTSNPN, SVGIG (reference sequence). Deletions cut 2 bases from V and 8 bases from J, with 19 bases between. CDR3 in DNA: TGTGCCTGGAGTTGGGGGGCGGGGGAGAGAAAGCCCCAGCATTTT. Amino acid sequence: CAWSWGAGERKPQHF.

The gene calls are TRBV19 and TRBJ2-7; 8 bases fit TRBD1. CDR3 length: 13 residues. The germline V gene encodes CDR1 LNHDA and CDR2 SQIVND (reference sequence). Trimming removed 4 bases from V and 5 bases from J; junction bases left unmatched: 4. The CDR3, as DNA: TGTGCCAGTAGTAATCCAGGGGGCAACGAGCAGTACTTC. Amino acids: CASSNPGGNEQYF.